These T cell receptor beta chains were read from a single sample in a study of blood T cell repertoires in COVID-19. Assay used: immunoSEQ multiplex PCR; TCRdb lists only in-frame clones, some missing. The table lists 250,000 to 300,000 clones, roughly 89% of them singletons. The source material was peripheral blood. The receptors come from a woman aged 55-75 years with COVID-19, enrolled during active disease. Both conserved end residues are part of each CDR3.

TRBV7-7	16	TRBJ2-5	CASSPRPGGPSETQYF
TRBV27	15	TRBJ1-6	CASSPRDRANSPLHF
TRBV19	11	TRBJ1-2	CASGRQEGYTF
TRBV19	14	TRBJ1-1	CASSGTGWNTEAFF
TRBV7-9	12	TRBJ1-5	CASSLPDQPQHF
TRBV5-5	17	TRBJ2-3	CASSFPREGKGSDTQYF
TRBV18	17	TRBJ2-3	CASSPPGTTYDTDTQYF
TRBV4-3	21	TRBJ1-2	CASSQGGLRRSQNIYNYGYTF
TRBV28	12	TRBJ2-7	CASSPNGYEQYF
TRBV5-1	15	TRBJ1-4	CASSLETGPNEKLFF